The 20 T cell receptor beta chains listed next were all sequenced from one sample in a study of T cell repertoires in cytomegalovirus infection. No antigens are known for them. From the reads, TCRdb called clonotypes with MiXCR, one entry per CDR3 protein. The sample shows 250,000 to 300,000 distinct CDR3 sequences, 20% to 25% of them seen only once. This specimen consisted of cultured PBMCs, obtained from culture after CMV antigen stimulation. The receptors come from a human donor in good health (CMV status not recorded). Some clones in this sample may be carry-over from other donors' samples.

V usage is TRBV19 and J usage is TRBJ2-1, with a possible D match to TRBD2 (6 bases). Trimming pared 8 bases from V and 0 bases from J, leaving 11 bases between. This CDR3 region has 14 residues. Per germline, CDR1 LNHDA and CDR2 SQIVND (reference sequence). CDR3 residues: CASCSGSSYNEQFF. As DNA, the CDR3 is TGTGCCAGTTGTTCCGGGAGCTCCTACAATGAGCAGTTCTTC.

This clonotype was counted many times. J is TRBJ2-1 and V is TRBV7-8; D may correspond to TRBD1 or TRBD2 (5 bases each). CDR1 SGHVS and CDR2 FQNEAQ come from the germline V gene. V dropped 5 bases and J dropped 0 bases, with 20 bases sitting between them. The CDR3 runs 18 residues. CDR3 residues: CASSTPRGRDPSYNEQFF. Written as DNA, the CDR3 is TGTGCCAGCAGCACCCCTAGGGGACGGGACCCCTCCTACAATGAGCAGTTCTTC. The full variable domain, in which reference TRBV7-8 and TRBJ2-1 provide the parts outside the CDR3, is GAGVSQSPRYKVAKRGQDVALRCDPISGHVSLFWYQQALGQGPEFLTYFQNEAQLDKSGLPSDRFFAERPEGSVSTLKIQRTQQEDSAVYLCASSTPRGRDPSYNEQFFGPGTRLTVL.

In its sample, this clonotype was seen many times. V is TRBV7-2 and J is TRBJ2-4; 14 positions match TRBD2. The CDR3 is made up of 16 amino acids. Germline V gene data show CDR1 as SGHTA and CDR2 as FQGNSA. V lost 5 bases to trimming and J lost 9 bases; unmatched junction nucleotides: 9. The CDR3 sequence: CASSLGTSGSFGIQYF. CDR3 coding DNA: TGTGCCAGCAGCCTTGGGACTAGCGGGAGTTTTGGCATTCAGTACTTC.

This clonotype has ten or more counts. The gene calls are TRBV4-1 and TRBJ2-3, with 11 bases matching TRBD2. The CDR3 is 17 amino acids. V shed 1 base, J shed 9 bases, and the junction held 12 bases outside the gene matches. From germline, CDR1 is MGHRA and CDR2 YSYEKL. As DNA, the CDR3 is TGCGCCAGCAGCCAAGGGGGGACTAGCGGAATCCAGGGGACGCAGTATTTT. It encodes CASSQGGTSGIQGTQYF.

The chain uses TRBV12-3 or TRBV12-4 and TRBJ2-7, with 12 bases matching TRBD1. Trimming took 1 base from V and 3 from J; bases not matched to a gene: 4. CDR3 size: 16 residues. In nucleotides, the CDR3 is TGTGCCAGCAGTTTAGGGGACAGGGGGCTTTACTACGAGCAGTACGTC. Translating gives CASSLGDRGLYYEQYV.

This clonotype was observed at least ten times. The chain has TRBV11-2 and TRBJ2-1; 7 bases match TRBD1. The CDR3 sequence is 14 residues long. V dropped 5 bases and J dropped 7; count of bases not matched to a gene: 8. Germline V CDR1 and CDR2: SGHAT, FQNNGV. CDR3 DNA: TGTGCCAGCAGCCCACCGGGACAGAGAAATGAGCAGTTCTTC. It yields the protein CASSPPGQRNEQFF.

The chain combines TRBV18 with TRBJ2-4, with TRBD1 matching over 7 bases. The CDR3 spans 17 residues. From germline, CDR1 is KGHSH and CDR2 LQKENI. V dropped 0 bases and J dropped 8; count of bases not matched to a gene: 13. CDR3 amino acids: CASSPPSRGSLSDIQYF. The CDR3 DNA sequence: TGTGCCAGCTCACCACCGAGCAGGGGGTCCCTTTCAGACATTCAGTACTTC.

The gene calls are TRBV12-3 or TRBV12-4 and TRBJ1-5; 8 nucleotides line up with TRBD1. The CDR3 sequence is 14 residues long. Trimming cost V 6 bases and J 6 bases; bases outside gene matches: 7. This CDR3 reads CASRDGQGGQPQHF. In DNA, the CDR3 is TGTGCCAGCAGAGACGGACAGGGAGGTCAGCCCCAGCATTTT.

This chain connects TRBV28 to TRBJ1-5, with D possibly matching TRBD1 (5 bases). Germline V gene data show CDR1 as MDHEN and CDR2 as SYDVKM. V lost 6 bases and J lost 3, with 15 bases in between. The CDR3 is 15 residues long. Here the CDR3 reads CASSPAGAPNQPQHF. The DNA for the CDR3 is TGTGCCAGCAGCCCCGCCGGGGCCCCCAATCAGCCCCAGCATTTT.

The sample holds a few counts of this clonotype. CDR3 protein: CASRPSSVGTWELFF. The CDR3 DNA sequence: TGTGCCAGTAGGCCGTCTTCTGTGGGGACCTGGGAGCTGTTTTTT. This chain joins TRBV19 and TRBJ2-2, with D perhaps given as TRBD1 or TRBD2 (5 bases each). The CDR3 extends over 15 amino acids. Germline CDR1 is LNHDA and CDR2 is SQIVND (reference sequence). Trimming stripped 6 bases from V and 9 bases from J, with 20 bases between.

This clonotype was counted between two and nine times. CDR3 amino acids: CASKISGGYEQYF. CDR3 nucleotide sequence: TGTGCCAGCAAAATCTCGGGAGGCTACGAGCAGTACTTC. The J gene is TRBJ2-7, the V gene TRBV27; 7 bases match TRBD2. V lost 7 bases and J lost 3; bases outside the gene matches: 6. The length of the CDR3 is 13 residues. In germline, CDR1 is MNHEY, CDR2 SMNVEV (reference sequence).

This clonotype was detected ten times or more. The J gene is TRBJ1-4, the V gene TRBV12-3 or TRBV12-4; D ambiguous. Deletions cut 1 base from V and 14 bases from J, with 14 bases between. The CDR3 spans 13 residues. In nucleotides, the CDR3 is TGTGCCAGCAGTTTAGATTCGGGAGCCTTGCTGTTTTTT. Residues: CASSLDSGALLFF.

This rearrangement joins TRBV5-4 to TRBJ1-1, with a possible D match to TRBD1 (6 bases). V shed 4 bases and J shed 0 bases, with 10 bases lying between them. Germline V gives CDR1 SGHNT, CDR2 YYREEE (reference sequence). This CDR3 region has 14 residues. This CDR3 is CASSPDRMNTEAFF. CDR3 sequence (DNA): TGTGCCAGCAGCCCCGACAGGATGAACACTGAAGCTTTCTTT.

V is TRBV15 and J is TRBJ1-2; 11 bases fit TRBD1. V shed 3 bases and J 13 bases; nucleotides not matched to a gene: 4. Looked up from germline, CDR1 is LNHNV and CDR2 is YYDKDF (reference sequence). The CDR3 covers 12 residues. The CDR3 DNA follows: TGTGCCACCAGCAGGCCCGGGACAGGGGGCACCTTC. Amino acids: CATSRPGTGGTF.

The chain recombines TRBV19 with TRBJ1-2, with unresolved D. From germline, CDR1 is LNHDA and CDR2 SQIVND (reference sequence). V was clipped by 3 bases and J by 0 bases, with 29 bases between them. The CDR3 sequence is 21 residues long. The CDR3 loop is CASSIRRQNVGGLVANYGYTF. For the CDR3, the DNA is TGTGCCAGTAGTATTAGACGTCAGAACGTCGGCGGGTTAGTAGCTAACTATGGCTACACCTTC.

This clonotype has just a few counts. The chain couples TRBV14 to TRBJ2-1, with TRBD2 matching over 7 bases. J was trimmed by 1 base and V by 2 bases; bases with no gene match: 2. Looked up from germline, CDR1 is SGHDN and CDR2 is FVKESK. This CDR3 is built from 15 residues. CDR3 bases: TGTGCCAGCAGCCAACCGGGAGGTTCCTACAATGAGCAGTTCTTC. It specifies CASSQPGGSYNEQFF.

The rearrangement joins TRBV6-2 or TRBV6-3 to TRBJ1-1, with D possibly matching TRBD1 (6 bases). The germline V gene encodes CDR1 MNHEY and CDR2 SVGEGT. Trimming removed 6 bases from V and 5 bases from J, with 19 bases in between. This CDR3 region has 15 residues. CDR3 nucleotides: TGTGCCAGCAGACCACTGTTATCAGGGGTGACTGAAGCTTTCTTT. As protein: CASRPLLSGVTEAFF.

This clonotype came up a few times. The chain is built from TRBV5-6 and TRBJ2-3; D gene unclear. V gave up 1 base and J gave up 1 base, with 7 bases separating them. This CDR3 spans 14 amino acids. CDR1 is SGHDT, CDR2 YYEEEE, per germline. CDR3 region: CASSLFRRTDTQYF. The CDR3 DNA follows: TGTGCCAGCAGCTTGTTCCGCCGCACAGATACGCAGTATTTT.

In this sample, this clonotype turned up a few times. CDR3 sequence reads: CASNRRGGMNTEAFF. Written as DNA, the CDR3 is TGTGCCAGCAACCGCAGGGGTGGCATGAACACTGAAGCTTTCTTT. The chain has TRBV12-3 or TRBV12-4 and TRBJ1-1; the D gene is possibly TRBD1 (6 bases). The CDR3 has 15 residues. Between the trimmed V and J ends, which lost 7 bases and 0 bases, there was a span of 15 bases.

Ten or more counts support this clonotype. J is TRBJ2-1 and V is TRBV7-8; 13 bases are a match to TRBD2. After removal of 0 bases from V and 8 bases from J, the junction contained 7 bases not matched to a gene. This CDR3 is built from 17 residues. Germline CDR1 and CDR2: SGHVS and FQNEAQ. CDR3 region: CASSLAFGLAGADEQFF. DNA of the CDR3: TGTGCCAGCAGCTTAGCTTTCGGACTAGCGGGAGCCGATGAGCAGTTCTTC.